Following are 32 T cell receptor beta chains from one sample sequenced in a study of metastatic and nonmetastatic thyroid tumors. Using MiXCR, TCRdb re-called clones from the PCR reads. Altogether some 17,000 clones are present, about 27% being singletons, with the ten largest covering around 15%. No patient received treatment before thyroid surgery. Sequencing was carried out using tumor tissue. All receptors come from a female donor with papillary thyroid cancer or a benign thyroid nodule (not recorded which). Some clones in this sample may be carry-over from other donors' samples.

In its sample, this clone is medium-sized. The rearrangement uses TRBV11-3 and TRBJ2-7; D not resolved. CDR3 length: 16 residues. Germline CDR1 reads SGHNT; CDR2 reads YENEEA. V shed 3 bases and J shed 0 bases, with 15 bases lying between them. The CDR3 DNA reads as TGTGCCAGCAGCTTGAAACACTTCATGGCCTCCTACGAGCAGTACTTC. It translates to CASSLKHFMASYEQYF.

This clone showed up just once. CDR3 residues: CASSAKILAGEQYF. Written as DNA, the CDR3 is TGTGCCAGCAGCGCCAAGATCCTAGCGGGAGAGCAGTACTTC. The chain joins TRBV11-2 to TRBJ2-7; TRBD2 agrees at 9 bases. Unmatched junction bases numbered 9, after V lost 5 bases and J lost 7 bases. Per the germline V gene, CDR1 is SGHAT and CDR2 is FQNNGV. The CDR3 spans 14 residues. Using reference TRBV11-2 and TRBJ2-7 for the parts outside the CDR3, the full variable domain is EAGVAQSPRYKIIEKRQSVAFWCNPISGHATLYWYQQILGQGPKLLIQFQNNGVVDDSQLPKDRFSAERLKGVDSTLKIQPAKLEDSAVYLCASSAKILAGEQYFGPGTRLTVT.

For the CDR3, the DNA is TGTGCCAGCAGCTACATCAGGGGTCACTACGAGCAGTACTTC. This gives the protein CASSYIRGHYEQYF. The chain uses TRBV11-2 and TRBJ2-7, with a possible D match to TRBD1 (6 bases). Germline CDR1 is SGHAT and CDR2 is FQNNGV. The CDR3 length is 14 residues. Trimming left V 4 bases short and J 3 bases short, with 13 bases between. Drawing the rest from reference TRBV11-2 and TRBJ2-7, the complete variable domain is EAGVAQSPRYKIIEKRQSVAFWCNPISGHATLYWYQQILGQGPKLLIQFQNNGVVDDSQLPKDRFSAERLKGVDSTLKIQPAKLEDSAVYLCASSYIRGHYEQYFGPGTRLTVT.

The chain combines TRBV5-4 with TRBJ2-3; D uncertain. The CDR3 loop spans 16 amino acids. Trimming removed 1 base at V and 2 bases at J, with 14 bases between. Looked up from germline, CDR1 is SGHNT and CDR2 is YYREEE (reference sequence). Here the CDR3 reads CASSLWAGPSTDTQYF. CDR3 sequence (DNA): TGTGCCAGCAGCTTGTGGGCAGGACCCTCCACAGATACGCAGTATTTT.

By its share, this clone is medium-sized. The chain joins TRBV6-1 to TRBJ2-7; the match to TRBD2 covers 10 bases. Germline CDR1 reads MNHNS; CDR2 reads SASEGT. CDR3 size: 14 residues. V dropped 8 bases and J dropped 5; count of bases not matched to a gene: 9. CDR3 coding DNA: TGTGCCAGCGGGGGTACCGGGACTAGCGACGAGCAGTACTTC. It translates to CASGGTGTSDEQYF.

This clone was counted at least ten times. The J gene is TRBJ2-1, the V gene TRBV28, with 8 positions matching TRBD1. Germline trimming cut 5 bases from V and 16 bases from J; bases unmatched to any gene: 19. Per the germline V gene, CDR1 is MDHEN and CDR2 is SYDVKM. This CDR3 region has 15 residues. The DNA of the CDR3 is TGTGCCAGCAGTCAAAGAATCTATCCGGGACAGGAGGGATTCTTC. Protein sequence: CASSQRIYPGQEGFF.

This clone was observed many times. The J gene is TRBJ1-2, the V gene TRBV20-1, with D hard to call. The germline V gene encodes CDR1 DFQATT and CDR2 SNEGSKA (reference sequence). The length of the CDR3 is 13 residues. V dropped 4 bases and J dropped 4 bases, with 13 bases sitting between them. The CDR3 is CSATNHILYGYTF. CDR3 DNA: TGCAGTGCTACAAATCACATTCTCTATGGCTACACCTTC.

V gene TRBV18 combines with J gene TRBJ1-1; perhaps TRBD1 as D (6 bases). Germline CDR1 reads KGHSH; CDR2 reads LQKENI. Deletions cut 5 bases from V and 0 bases from J, with 10 bases between. CDR3 length equals 14 residues. The CDR3 protein is CASSIDRLNTEAFF. CDR3 in DNA: TGTGCCAGCTCAATCGACAGGTTGAACACTGAAGCTTTCTTT.

This clone was recorded a few times. Possible read error: a much larger clone is one base away. V is TRBV5-6 and J is TRBJ1-3; D gene uncertain. The CDR3 has 14 residues. The germline V gene encodes CDR1 SGHDT and CDR2 YYEEEE. CDR3: CASSPLVSGNTICF. In DNA, the CDR3 is TGTGCCAGCAGCCCCCTGGTCTCTGGAAACACCATATGTTTT.

This clone is labeled as medium-sized. This chain connects TRBV27 to TRBJ2-1, with 8 bases identical to TRBD2. Germline V lookup: CDR1 MNHEY, CDR2 SMNVEV (reference sequence). V was clipped by 4 bases and J by 4 bases; unmatched bases: 15. The length of the CDR3 is 18 residues. CDR3 nucleotides: TGTGCCAGCAGTTGGCAAAACGGGAGGGCCGAGTCTTACAATGAGCAGTTCTTC. Its protein is CASSWQNGRAESYNEQFF.

This chain connects TRBV9 to TRBJ1-2; D not resolved. There are 13 residues in the CDR3. Germline V lookup: CDR1 SGDLS, CDR2 YYNGEE. V was shortened by 2 bases and J by 0 bases, with 5 bases between the two germline ends. The CDR3 region is CASSVGANYGYTF. The CDR3, as DNA: TGTGCCAGCAGCGTCGGAGCTAACTATGGCTACACCTTC.

This clone is medium-sized within its sample. The chain combines TRBV28 with TRBJ1-2; D not resolved. Trimming stripped 2 bases from V and 0 bases from J, with 13 bases between. This CDR3 contains 16 residues. Germline V CDR1 and CDR2: MDHEN, SYDVKM. DNA of the CDR3: TGTGCCAGCAGTTTACAAACCGGAAACACTAACTATGGCTACACCTTC. It is translated as CASSLQTGNTNYGYTF.

The CDR3 DNA is TGCGCCAGCAAGGGCCGCCCCTACGAGCAGTACTTC. This translates into CASKGRPYEQYF. The rearrangement uses TRBV5-1 and TRBJ2-7; D remains unclear. CDR1 is SGHRS, CDR2 YFSETQ, per germline. The CDR3 is 12 residues long. Trimming pared 6 bases from V and 2 bases from J, leaving 9 bases between. The full variable domain, in which reference TRBV5-1 and TRBJ2-7 provide the parts outside the CDR3, is KAGVTQTPRYLIKTRGQQVTLSCSPISGHRSVSWYQQTPGQGLQFLFEYFSETQRNKGNFPGRFSGRQFSNSRSEMNVSTLELGDSALYLCASKGRPYEQYFGPGTRLTVT.

The chain uses TRBV10-1 and TRBJ2-1; D remains ambiguous. The germline V gene encodes CDR1 WNHNN and CDR2 SYGVQD (reference sequence). V lost 2 bases and J 5 bases, leaving 4 bases between the germline ends. The CDR3 spans 12 residues. The CDR3 coding sequence is TGCGCCAGCAGTGAGAGGGACAATGAGCAGTTCTTC. This sequence encodes CASSERDNEQFF.

The sample holds a few counts of this clone. V gene TRBV30 combines with J gene TRBJ1-2, with 7 bases that match TRBD1. Germline loops: CDR1 GTSNPN, CDR2 SVGIG (reference sequence). The CDR3 is 14 amino acids. V lost 4 bases, J lost 4 bases, and 9 bases stayed unmatched. CDR3 nucleotide sequence: TGTGCCTGGAAACCGGGACAGAAGAGCTATGGCTACACCTTC. Residues: CAWKPGQKSYGYTF.

This clone came up a few times. This rearrangement joins TRBV2 to TRBJ1-5; D possibly corresponds to TRBD1 (5 bases). The CDR3 has 13 residues. Germline lookup yields CDR1 SNHLY and CDR2 FYNNEI. V lost 6 bases, J lost 5 bases, and 11 bases lay in between. Written as DNA, the CDR3 is TGTGCCAGCAGGTTGGGGGGACATCAGCCCCAGCATTTT. It codes for CASRLGGHQPQHF.

This clone was counted ten times or more. The rearrangement uses TRBV28 and TRBJ2-7, with 11 bases identical to TRBD2. Germline CDR1 reads MDHEN; CDR2 reads SYDVKM. This CDR3 has 14 residues. Trimming took 5 bases from V and 5 from J; bases not matched to a gene: 5. In DNA, the CDR3 is TGTGCCAGCAGTGGAATAGCGGGAGGGAACGAGCAGTACTTC. Translation: CASSGIAGGNEQYF.

In its sample, this clone ranks as large (0.1 to 1%). This sequence joins TRBV24-1 and TRBJ2-1; no firm D call. Trimming removed 5 bases from V and 7 bases from J, with 14 bases in between. This CDR3 spans 14 amino acids. The germline V gene has CDR1 KGHDR and CDR2 SFDVKD. CDR3 DNA sequence: TGTGCCACCAGTGGAGGTTTCCTACAGAATGAGCAGTTCTTC. Residues: CATSGGFLQNEQFF.

Only a few counts were recorded for this clone. This chain links TRBV28 with TRBJ2-7; D unclear. V gave up 2 bases and J gave up 2 bases, with 10 bases separating them. The CDR3 totals 14 residues. The V gene's germline CDR1 is MDHEN and CDR2 SYDVKM. The CDR3 is CASSLASHTYEQYF. CDR3 bases: TGTGCCAGCAGTTTAGCATCTCACACCTACGAGCAGTACTTC.

This clone was detected many times. For the CDR3, the DNA is TGTGCCAGCAGTTACTCGATATCAAGTAATTCACCCCTCCACTTT. It is translated as CASSYSISSNSPLHF. V gene TRBV6-6 combines with J gene TRBJ1-6; D uncertain. The CDR3 contains 15 residues. Germline V gene data show CDR1 as MNHNY and CDR2 as SVGAGI (reference sequence). Deletions cut 0 bases from V and 6 bases from J, with 9 bases between.

This clone was counted between two and nine times. The J gene is TRBJ2-1, the V gene TRBV20-1, with D unclear. CDR3 length equals 11 residues. Germline CDR1 and CDR2: DFQATT and SNEGSKA (reference sequence). The V gene lost 3 bases and the J gene lost 4 bases, with 4 bases spanning the gap. Here the CDR3 DNA reads TGCAGTGCTAGCCAATACAATGAGCAGTTCTTC. Amino acids: CSASQYNEQFF.

This clone was recorded many times. V is TRBV20-1 and J is TRBJ1-2, with D uncertain. The CDR3 length is 10 residues. Germline CDR1 is DFQATT and CDR2 is SNEGSKA (reference sequence). The V gene lost 6 bases and the J gene lost 6 bases, with 8 bases spanning the gap. The CDR3 here is CSAYRDGYTF. The CDR3 DNA reads TGCAGTGCATATCGGGATGGCTACACCTTC.

In the case of this clone: One end of the junction fails to match germline, which may point to a read error. The V gene is TRBV7-9, the J gene TRBJ2-5; maybe TRBD1 (6 bases). Germline CDR1 SEHNR, CDR2 FQNEAQ (reference sequence). This CDR3 has 15 amino acids. The CDR3 region has the DNA TGTTCCAGCAGCCCGAACCGACAGGTACAAAAGACCCAGTACTTC. It yields the protein CSSSPNRQVQKTQYF.

This clone is medium-sized within its sample. The chain combines TRBV6-6 with TRBJ2-2; TRBD1 agrees at 9 bases. The CDR3 covers 16 residues. The germline V gene has CDR1 MNHNY and CDR2 SVGAGI (reference sequence). V dropped 3 bases and J dropped 5; count of bases not matched to a gene: 7. For the CDR3, the DNA is TGTGCCAGCAGTTATCCGGGACAGGGTAGGACCGGGGAGCTGTTTTTT. This translates into CASSYPGQGRTGELFF.

In this sample, this clone turned up a few times. Written as DNA, the CDR3 is TGTGCCTGGAGTGACAGGGGTGAGGTAGATATGCAGCATTTT. This translates into CAWSDRGEVDMQHF. This chain links TRBV30 with TRBJ2-3; 7 bases fit TRBD1. Gene TRBJ1-5 matches the end of the DNA better, so the J call may be wrong. The germline gives CDR1 GTSNPN, CDR2 SVGIG (reference sequence). The CDR3 has 14 amino acids.

This clone was counted ten times or more. The gene calls are TRBV20-1 and TRBJ1-4, with no clear D. Between the trimmed V and J ends, which lost 0 bases and 5 bases, there was a span of 4 bases. CDR3 length: 12 amino acids. The germline V gene has CDR1 DFQATT and CDR2 SNEGSKA (reference sequence). CDR3 region: CSAREANEKLFF. The CDR3, as DNA: TGCAGTGCTAGAGAGGCAAATGAAAAACTGTTTTTT.

The sample holds many counts of this clone. A much larger clone sits a single nucleotide away, making a read error possible. The same CDR3 also results from other DNA sequences found in this sample. The rearrangement uses TRBV6-1 and TRBJ2-1; D is possibly TRBD2 (5 bases). The CDR3 spans 11 residues. Germline assignment: CDR1 MNHNS and CDR2 SASEGT. Written as DNA, the CDR3 is TGTGCCAGCAGGGGAGTAAATGAGCAGTTCTTT. Translated: CASRGVNEQFF.

The table lists this clone with many counts. The rearrangement uses TRBV7-2 and TRBJ2-7, with D unresolved. V was cut by 2 bases and J by 4 bases, with 12 bases left in between. The length of the CDR3 is 14 residues. Germline V gene sequence: CDR1 SGHTA, CDR2 FQGNSA. CDR3 nucleotide sequence: TGTGCCAGCAGCTTAATGGAGACACCGTACGAGCAGTACTTC. Translating it yields CASSLMETPYEQYF. The variable domain in full, completed from reference TRBV7-2 and TRBJ2-7, reads GAGVSQSPSNKVTEKGKDVELRCDPISGHTALYWYRQSLGQGLEFLIYFQGNSAPDKSGLPSDRFSAERTGGSVSTLTIQRTQQEDSAVYLCASSLMETPYEQYFGPGTRLTVT.

This clone was recorded at least ten times. This chain uses TRBV28 with TRBJ2-2; 10 bases are a match to TRBD2. CDR3 length equals 17 residues. Losses at the gene ends were 6 bases for V and 5 bases for J; bases not matched to a gene: 12. CDR1 and CDR2 from the germline V gene are MDHEN and SYDVKM. The CDR3: CASRLAGVGFVTGELFF. Here the CDR3 DNA reads TGTGCCAGCAGGCTAGCGGGAGTAGGCTTTGTTACCGGGGAGCTGTTTTTT.

The chain combines TRBV3-1 with TRBJ1-2, with D uncertain. The V end was cut by 1 base, the J end by 7 bases, with 10 bases between. Germline CDR1 and CDR2: LGHDT and YNNKEL (reference sequence). This CDR3 is 13 amino acids long. CDR3 sequence reads: CASSQGWMGGYTF. The CDR3 DNA reads as TGTGCCAGCAGCCAAGGTTGGATGGGTGGCTACACCTTC.

The chain employs TRBV20-1 and TRBJ1-2; D unclear. There are 13 residues in the CDR3. V dropped 6 bases and J dropped 7 bases, with 18 bases sitting between them. Germline values: CDR1 DFQATT, CDR2 SNEGSKA (reference sequence). The CDR3 here is CSAHPRGVGGYTF. As DNA, the CDR3 is TGCAGTGCCCACCCCCGGGGAGTTGGTGGCTACACCTTC.

This clone was seen a few times. This sequence joins TRBV2 and TRBJ1-5, with D possibly matching TRBD1 (6 bases). There are 16 residues in the CDR3. V was shortened by 5 bases and J by 1 base, with 15 bases between the two germline ends. Germline CDR1 and CDR2: SNHLY and FYNNEI. The CDR3 loop reads CASSRHRVGSNQPQHF. The CDR3 DNA reads as TGTGCCAGCAGTCGTCACAGGGTCGGGAGCAATCAGCCCCAGCATTTT.